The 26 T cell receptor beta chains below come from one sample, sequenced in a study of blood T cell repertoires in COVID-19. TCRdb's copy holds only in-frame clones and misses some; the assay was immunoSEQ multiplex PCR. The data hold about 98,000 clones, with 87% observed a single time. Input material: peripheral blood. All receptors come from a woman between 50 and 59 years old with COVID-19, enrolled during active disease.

Written as DNA, the CDR3 is TGCGCCAGCAGACGGACTAGCGGATATAGCACAGATACGCAGTATTTT. It specifies CASRRTSGYSTDTQYF. The chain has TRBV5-1 and TRBJ2-3, with 10 bases aligning to TRBD2. The V gene's germline CDR1 is SGHRS and CDR2 YFSETQ. The J segment lost 0 bases and the V segment lost 5 bases, leaving 6 bases of the junction unmatched. This CDR3 is built from 16 residues.

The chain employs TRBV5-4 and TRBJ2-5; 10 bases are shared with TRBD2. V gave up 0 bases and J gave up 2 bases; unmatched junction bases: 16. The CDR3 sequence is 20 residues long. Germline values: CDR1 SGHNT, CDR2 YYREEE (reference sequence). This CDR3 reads CASSLAWGLAGARTQETQYF. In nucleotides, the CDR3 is TGTGCCAGCAGCTTGGCTTGGGGGCTAGCGGGGGCCCGGACACAAGAGACCCAGTACTTC.

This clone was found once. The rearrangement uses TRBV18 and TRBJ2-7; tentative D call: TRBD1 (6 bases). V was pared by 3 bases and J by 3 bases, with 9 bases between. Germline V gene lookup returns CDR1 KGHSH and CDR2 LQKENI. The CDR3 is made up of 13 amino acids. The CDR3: CASSPQDSYEQYF. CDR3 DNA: TGTGCCAGCTCACCTCAGGACAGCTACGAGCAGTACTTC.

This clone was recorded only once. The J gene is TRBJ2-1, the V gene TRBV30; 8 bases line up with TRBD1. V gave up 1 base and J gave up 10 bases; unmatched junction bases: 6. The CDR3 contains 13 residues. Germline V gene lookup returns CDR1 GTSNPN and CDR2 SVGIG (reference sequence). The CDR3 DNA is TGTGCCTGGAGTGAGACAGGGGCGGGGGAGCAGTTCTTC. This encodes CAWSETGAGEQFF.

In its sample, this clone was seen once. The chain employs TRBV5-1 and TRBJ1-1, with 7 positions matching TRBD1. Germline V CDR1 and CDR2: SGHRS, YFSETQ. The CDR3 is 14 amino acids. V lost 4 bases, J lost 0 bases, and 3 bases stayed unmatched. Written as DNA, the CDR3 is TGCGCCAGCAGCAACGGACAGGTGAACACTGAAGCTTTCTTT. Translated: CASSNGQVNTEAFF.

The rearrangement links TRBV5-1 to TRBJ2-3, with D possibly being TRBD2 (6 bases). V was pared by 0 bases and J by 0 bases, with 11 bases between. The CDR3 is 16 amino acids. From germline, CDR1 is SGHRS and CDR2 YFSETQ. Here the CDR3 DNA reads TGCGCCAGCAGCTTGGAAGGTAGCGGTAGCACAGATACGCAGTATTTT. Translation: CASSLEGSGSTDTQYF.

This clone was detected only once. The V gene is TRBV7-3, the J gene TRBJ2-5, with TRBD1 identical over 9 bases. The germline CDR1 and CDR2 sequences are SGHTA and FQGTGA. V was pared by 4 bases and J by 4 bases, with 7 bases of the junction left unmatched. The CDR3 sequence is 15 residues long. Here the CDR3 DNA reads TGTGCCAGCAGCTCTGCCCCGGGACAGGGAGAGACCCAGTACTTC. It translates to CASSSAPGQGETQYF.

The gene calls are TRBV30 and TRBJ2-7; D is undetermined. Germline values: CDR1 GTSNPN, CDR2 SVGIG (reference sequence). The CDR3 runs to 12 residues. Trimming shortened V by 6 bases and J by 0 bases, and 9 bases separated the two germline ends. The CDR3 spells CACDISSYEQYF. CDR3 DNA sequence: TGTGCCTGTGACATCAGCTCCTACGAGCAGTACTTC.

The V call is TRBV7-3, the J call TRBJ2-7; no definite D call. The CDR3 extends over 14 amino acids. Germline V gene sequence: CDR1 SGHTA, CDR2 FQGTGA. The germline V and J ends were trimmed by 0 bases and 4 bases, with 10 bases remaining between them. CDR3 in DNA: TGTGCCAGCAGCTTAACTGGTTCGGGTTACGAGCAGTACTTC. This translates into CASSLTGSGYEQYF.

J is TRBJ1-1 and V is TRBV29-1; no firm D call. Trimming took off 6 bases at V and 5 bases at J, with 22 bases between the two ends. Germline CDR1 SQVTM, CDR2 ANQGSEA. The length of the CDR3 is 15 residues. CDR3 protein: CSVLEVGGLITEAFF. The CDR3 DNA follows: TGCAGCGTCCTCGAGGTGGGAGGGTTAATAACTGAAGCTTTCTTT.

The CDR3 nucleotides read TGTGCCTGGAGTCCCGGAGCGGGACAGCCCCAGCATTTT. This encodes CAWSPGAGQPQHF. This chain uses TRBV30 with TRBJ1-5; D not resolved. The CDR3 is 13 residues long. Germline loops: CDR1 GTSNPN, CDR2 SVGIG (reference sequence). V was trimmed by 2 bases and J by 7 bases, leaving 12 bases between them.

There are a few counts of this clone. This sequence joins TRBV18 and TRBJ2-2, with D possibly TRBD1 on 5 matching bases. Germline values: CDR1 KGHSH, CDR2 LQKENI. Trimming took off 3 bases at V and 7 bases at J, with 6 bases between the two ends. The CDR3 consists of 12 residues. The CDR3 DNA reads TGTGCCAGCTCACCTCAGGGCGGGGAGCTGTTTTTT. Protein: CASSPQGGELFF.

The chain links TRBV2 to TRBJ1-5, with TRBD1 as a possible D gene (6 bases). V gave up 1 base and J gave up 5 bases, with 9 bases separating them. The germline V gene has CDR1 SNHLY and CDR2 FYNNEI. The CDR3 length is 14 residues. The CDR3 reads CASSEEQGHQPQHF. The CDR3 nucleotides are TGTGCCAGCAGTGAAGAACAGGGACATCAGCCCCAGCATTTT. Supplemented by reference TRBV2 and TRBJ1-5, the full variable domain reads EPEVTQTPSHQVTQMGQEVILRCVPISNHLYFYWYRQILGQKVEFLVSFYNNEISEKSEIFDDQFSVERPDGSNFTLKIRSTKLEDSAMYFCASSEEQGHQPQHFGDGTRLSIL.

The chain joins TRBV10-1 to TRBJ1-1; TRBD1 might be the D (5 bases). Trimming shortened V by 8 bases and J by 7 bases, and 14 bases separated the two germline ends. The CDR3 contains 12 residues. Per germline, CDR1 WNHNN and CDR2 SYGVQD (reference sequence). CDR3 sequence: CASVTGKSEAFF. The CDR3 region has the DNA TGCGCCAGCGTTACAGGAAAAAGTGAAGCTTTCTTT.

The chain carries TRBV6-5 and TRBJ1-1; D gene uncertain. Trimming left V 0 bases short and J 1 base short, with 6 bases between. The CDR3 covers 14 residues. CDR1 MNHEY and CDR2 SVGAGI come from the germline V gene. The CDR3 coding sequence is TGTGCCAGCAGTTACTCGCCGGGGAACACTGAAGCTTTCTTT. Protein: CASSYSPGNTEAFF.

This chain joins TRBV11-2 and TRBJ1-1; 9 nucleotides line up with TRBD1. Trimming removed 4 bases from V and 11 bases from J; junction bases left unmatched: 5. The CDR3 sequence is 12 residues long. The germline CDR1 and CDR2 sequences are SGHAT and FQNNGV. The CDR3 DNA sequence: TGTGCCAGCAGCTCCACGACAGGGGGGGCTTTCTTT. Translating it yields CASSSTTGGAFF.

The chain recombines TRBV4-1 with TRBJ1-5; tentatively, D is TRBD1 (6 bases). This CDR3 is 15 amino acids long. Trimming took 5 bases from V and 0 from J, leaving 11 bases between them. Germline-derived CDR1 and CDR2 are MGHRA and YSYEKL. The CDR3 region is CASSSHRASNQPQHF. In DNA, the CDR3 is TGCGCCAGCAGCTCACACAGGGCTAGCAATCAGCCCCAGCATTTT.

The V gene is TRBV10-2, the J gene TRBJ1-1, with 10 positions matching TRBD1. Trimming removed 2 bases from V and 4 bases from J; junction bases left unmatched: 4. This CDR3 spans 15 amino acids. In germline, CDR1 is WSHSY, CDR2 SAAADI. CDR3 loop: CASSEGGQGFTEAFF. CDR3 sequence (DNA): TGCGCCAGCAGTGAGGGGGGACAGGGGTTCACTGAAGCTTTCTTT.

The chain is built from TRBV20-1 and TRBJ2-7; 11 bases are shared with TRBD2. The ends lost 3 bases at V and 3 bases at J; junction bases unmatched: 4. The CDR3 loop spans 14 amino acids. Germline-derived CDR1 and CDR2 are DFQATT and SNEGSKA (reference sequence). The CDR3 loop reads CSASLGLADYEQYF. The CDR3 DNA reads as TGCAGTGCTAGTCTGGGACTAGCGGACTACGAGCAGTACTTC.

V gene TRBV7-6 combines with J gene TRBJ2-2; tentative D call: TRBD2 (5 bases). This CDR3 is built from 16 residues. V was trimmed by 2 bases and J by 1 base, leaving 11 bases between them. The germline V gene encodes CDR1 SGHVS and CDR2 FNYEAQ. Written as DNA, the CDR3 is TGTGCCAGCAGCTTAAAGGAACGGGGGAACACCGGGGAGCTGTTTTTT. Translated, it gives CASSLKERGNTGELFF. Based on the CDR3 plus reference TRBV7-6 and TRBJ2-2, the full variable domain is GAGVSQSPRYKVTKRGQDVALRCDPISGHVSLYWYRQALGQGPEFLTYFNYEAQQDKSGLPNDRFSAERPEGSISTLTIQRTEQRDSAMYRCASSLKERGNTGELFFGEGSRLTVL.

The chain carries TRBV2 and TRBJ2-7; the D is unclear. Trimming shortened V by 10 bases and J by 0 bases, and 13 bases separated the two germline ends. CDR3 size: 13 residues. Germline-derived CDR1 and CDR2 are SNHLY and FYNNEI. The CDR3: CATRAAASYEQYF. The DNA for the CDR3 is TGTGCCACCCGTGCGGCGGCCTCCTACGAGCAGTACTTC.

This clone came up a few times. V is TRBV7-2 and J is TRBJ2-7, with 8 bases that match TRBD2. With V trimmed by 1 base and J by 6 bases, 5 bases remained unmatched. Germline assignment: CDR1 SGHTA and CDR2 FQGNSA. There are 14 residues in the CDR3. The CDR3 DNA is TGTGCCAGCAGCTTAGGTCATACTAGCGGCGAGCAGTACTTC. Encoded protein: CASSLGHTSGEQYF.

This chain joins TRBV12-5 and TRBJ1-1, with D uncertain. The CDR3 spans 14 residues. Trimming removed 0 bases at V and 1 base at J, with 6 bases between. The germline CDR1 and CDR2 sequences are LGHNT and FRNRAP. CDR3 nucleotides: TGTGCTAGTGGTTTGGTGCGGGAGAACACTGAAGCTTTCTTT. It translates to CASGLVRENTEAFF. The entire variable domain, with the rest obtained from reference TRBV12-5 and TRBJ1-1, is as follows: DARVTQTPRHKVTEMGQEVTMRCQPILGHNTVFWYRQTMMQGLELLAYFRNRAPLDDSGMPKDRFSAEMPDATLATLKIQPSEPRDSAVYFCASGLVRENTEAFFGQGTRLTVV.

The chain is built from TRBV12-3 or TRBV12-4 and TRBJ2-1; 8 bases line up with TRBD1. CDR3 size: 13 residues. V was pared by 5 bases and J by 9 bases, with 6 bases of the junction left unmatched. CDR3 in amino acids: CASSRQGFLEQFF. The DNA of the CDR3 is TGTGCCAGCAGTCGACAGGGGTTCCTTGAGCAGTTCTTC.

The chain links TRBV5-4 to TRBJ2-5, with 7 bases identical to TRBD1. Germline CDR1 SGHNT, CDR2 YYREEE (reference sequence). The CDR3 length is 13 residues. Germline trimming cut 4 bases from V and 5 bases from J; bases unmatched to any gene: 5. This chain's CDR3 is CASSRDRDETQYF. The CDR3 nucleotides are TGTGCCAGCAGCCGCGACAGGGACGAGACCCAGTACTTC. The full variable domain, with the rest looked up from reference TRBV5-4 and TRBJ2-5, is ETGVTQSPTHLIKTRGQQVTLRCSSQSGHNTVSWYQQALGQGPQFIFQYYREEENGRGNFPPRFSGLQFPNYSSELNVNALELDDSALYLCASSRDRDETQYFGPGTRLLVL.

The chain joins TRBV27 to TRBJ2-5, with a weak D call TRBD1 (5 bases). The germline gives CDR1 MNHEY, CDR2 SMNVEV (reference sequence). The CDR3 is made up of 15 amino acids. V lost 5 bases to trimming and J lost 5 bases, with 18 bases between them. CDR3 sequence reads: CASSLGQGGVETQYF. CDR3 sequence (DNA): TGTGCCAGCAGTCTAGGCCAGGGTGGGGTGGAGACCCAGTACTTC.